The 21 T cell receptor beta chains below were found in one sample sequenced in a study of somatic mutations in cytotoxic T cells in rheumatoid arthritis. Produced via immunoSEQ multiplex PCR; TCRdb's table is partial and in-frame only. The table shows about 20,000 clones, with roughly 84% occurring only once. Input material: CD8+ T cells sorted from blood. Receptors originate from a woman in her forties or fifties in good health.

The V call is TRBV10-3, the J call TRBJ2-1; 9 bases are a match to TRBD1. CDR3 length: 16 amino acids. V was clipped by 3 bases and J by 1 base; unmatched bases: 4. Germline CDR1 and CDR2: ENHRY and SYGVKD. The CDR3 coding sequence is TGTGCCATCAGTGAAGCCGGGACAGGGTCCTACAATGAGCAGTTCTTC. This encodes CAISEAGTGSYNEQFF.

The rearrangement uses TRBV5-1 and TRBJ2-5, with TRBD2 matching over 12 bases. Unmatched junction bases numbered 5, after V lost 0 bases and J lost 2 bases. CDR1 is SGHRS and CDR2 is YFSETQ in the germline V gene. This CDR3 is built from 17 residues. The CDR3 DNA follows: TGCGCCAGCAGCTTGGGACTAGCGGGGGCCGATCAAGAGACCCAGTACTTC. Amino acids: CASSLGLAGADQETQYF.

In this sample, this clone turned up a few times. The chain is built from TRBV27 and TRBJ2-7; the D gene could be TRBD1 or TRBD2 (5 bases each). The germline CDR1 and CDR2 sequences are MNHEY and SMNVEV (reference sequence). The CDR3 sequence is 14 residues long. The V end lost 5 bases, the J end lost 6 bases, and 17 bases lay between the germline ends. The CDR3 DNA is TGTGCCAGCAGTCCATGGGACGGGGCCCCCGAGCAGTACGTC. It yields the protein CASSPWDGAPEQYV.

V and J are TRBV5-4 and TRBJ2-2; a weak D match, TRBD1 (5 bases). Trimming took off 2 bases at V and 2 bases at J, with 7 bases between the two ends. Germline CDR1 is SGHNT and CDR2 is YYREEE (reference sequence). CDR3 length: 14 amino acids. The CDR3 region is CASSFQGNTGELFF. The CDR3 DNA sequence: TGTGCCAGCAGCTTTCAGGGAAACACCGGGGAGCTGTTTTTT. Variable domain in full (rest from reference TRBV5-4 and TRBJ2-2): ETGVTQSPTHLIKTRGQQVTLRCSSQSGHNTVSWYQQALGQGPQFIFQYYREEENGRGNFPPRFSGLQFPNYSSELNVNALELDDSALYLCASSFQGNTGELFFGEGSRLTVL.

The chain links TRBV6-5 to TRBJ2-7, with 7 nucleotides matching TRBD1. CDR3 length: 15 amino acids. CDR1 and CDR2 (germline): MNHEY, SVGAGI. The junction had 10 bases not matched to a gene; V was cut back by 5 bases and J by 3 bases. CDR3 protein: CASSMGQLSSYEQYF. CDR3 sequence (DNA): TGTGCCAGCAGTATGGGACAGCTATCTAGCTACGAGCAGTACTTC.

This CDR3 is CASRPRQGTVETQYF. The CDR3, as DNA: TGTGCCAGCAGACCTCGACAGGGAACAGTTGAGACCCAGTACTTC. J is TRBJ2-5 and V is TRBV25-1, with 7 bases lining up with TRBD1. J was trimmed by 5 bases and V by 6 bases; bases with no gene match: 12. Germline CDR1 MGHDK, CDR2 SYGVNS. The CDR3 extends over 15 amino acids.

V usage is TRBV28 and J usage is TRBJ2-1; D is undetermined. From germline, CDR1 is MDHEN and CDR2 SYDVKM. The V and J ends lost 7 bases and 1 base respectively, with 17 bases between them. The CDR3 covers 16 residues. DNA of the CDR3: TGTGCCAGCACCCAGCTCACTCCATCGTCCTACAATGAGCAGTTCTTC. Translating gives CASTQLTPSSYNEQFF.

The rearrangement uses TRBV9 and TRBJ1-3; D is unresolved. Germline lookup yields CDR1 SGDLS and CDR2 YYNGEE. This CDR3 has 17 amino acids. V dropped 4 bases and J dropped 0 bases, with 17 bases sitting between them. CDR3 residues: CASSLRKDGSSGNTIYF. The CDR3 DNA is TGTGCCAGCAGCCTTAGAAAGGACGGGAGCTCTGGAAACACCATATATTTT.

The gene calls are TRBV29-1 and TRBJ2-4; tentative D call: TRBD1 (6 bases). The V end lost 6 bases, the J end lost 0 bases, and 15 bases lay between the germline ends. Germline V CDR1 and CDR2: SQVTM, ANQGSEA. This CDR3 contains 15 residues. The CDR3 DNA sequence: TGCAGCGTCCGGACAGTCAACCTAGCCAAAAACATTCAGTACTTC. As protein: CSVRTVNLAKNIQYF.

This CDR3 reads CASSGQGVYEQYF. The CDR3 DNA reads TGTGCCAGCAGTGGTCAGGGGGTATACGAGCAGTACTTC. The J gene is TRBJ2-7, the V gene TRBV6-5, with 7 bases lining up with TRBD1. Germline loops: CDR1 MNHEY, CDR2 SVGAGI. V lost 5 bases to trimming and J lost 4 bases; unmatched junction nucleotides: 5. CDR3 size: 13 residues.

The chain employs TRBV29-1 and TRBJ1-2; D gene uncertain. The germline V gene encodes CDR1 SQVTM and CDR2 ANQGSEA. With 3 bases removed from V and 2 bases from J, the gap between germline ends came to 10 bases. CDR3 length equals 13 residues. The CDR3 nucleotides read TGCAGCGTTGAGGAGGAGGAGAACTATGGCTACACCTTC. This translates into CSVEEEENYGYTF.

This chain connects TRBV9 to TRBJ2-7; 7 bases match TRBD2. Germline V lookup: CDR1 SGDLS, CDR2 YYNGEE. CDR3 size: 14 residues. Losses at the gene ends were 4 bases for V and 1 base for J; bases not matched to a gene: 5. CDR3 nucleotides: TGTGCCAGCAGCCTGGCGGGGGATTCCTACGAGCAGTACTTC. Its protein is CASSLAGDSYEQYF.

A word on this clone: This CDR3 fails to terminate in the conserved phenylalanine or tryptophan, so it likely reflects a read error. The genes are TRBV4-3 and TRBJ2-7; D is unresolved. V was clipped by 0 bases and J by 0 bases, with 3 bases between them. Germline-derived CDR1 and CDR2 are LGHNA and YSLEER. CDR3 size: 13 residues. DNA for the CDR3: TGCGCCAGCAGCCAAGACAGCTCCTACGAGCAGTACCTC. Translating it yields CASSQDSSYEQYL.

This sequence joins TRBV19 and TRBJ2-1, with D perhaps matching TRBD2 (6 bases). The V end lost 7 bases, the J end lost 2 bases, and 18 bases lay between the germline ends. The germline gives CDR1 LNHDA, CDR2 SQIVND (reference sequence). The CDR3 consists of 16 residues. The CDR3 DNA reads TGTGCCAGTACCCCCCGAGGGCGGGGTACCTACAATGAGCAGTTCTTC. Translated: CASTPRGRGTYNEQFF.

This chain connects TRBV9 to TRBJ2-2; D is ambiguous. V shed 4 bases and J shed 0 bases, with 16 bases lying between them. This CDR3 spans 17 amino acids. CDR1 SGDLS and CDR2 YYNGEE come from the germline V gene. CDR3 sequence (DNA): TGTGCCAGCAGCCTCGCCGGCCAGGCCGCGAACACCGGGGAGCTGTTTTTT. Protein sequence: CASSLAGQAANTGELFF. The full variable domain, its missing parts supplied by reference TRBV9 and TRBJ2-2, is DSGVTQTPKHLITATGQRVTLRCSPRSGDLSVYWYQQSLDQGLQFLIQYYNGEERAKGNILERFSAQQFPDLHSELNLSSLELGDSALYFCASSLAGQAANTGELFFGEGSRLTVL.

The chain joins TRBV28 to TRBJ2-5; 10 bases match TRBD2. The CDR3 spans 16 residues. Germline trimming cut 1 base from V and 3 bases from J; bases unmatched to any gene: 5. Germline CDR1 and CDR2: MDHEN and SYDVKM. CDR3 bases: TGTGCCAGCAGTTTATACCCTAGCGGGGGCAAAGAGACCCAGTACTTC. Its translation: CASSLYPSGGKETQYF.

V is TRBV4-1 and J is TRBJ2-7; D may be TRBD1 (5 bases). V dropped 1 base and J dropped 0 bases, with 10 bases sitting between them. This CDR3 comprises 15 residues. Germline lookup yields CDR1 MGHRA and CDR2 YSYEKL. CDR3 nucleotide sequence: TGCGCCAGCAGCCAAGTAATTGGGGCCTCCTACGAGCAGTACTTC. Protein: CASSQVIGASYEQYF.

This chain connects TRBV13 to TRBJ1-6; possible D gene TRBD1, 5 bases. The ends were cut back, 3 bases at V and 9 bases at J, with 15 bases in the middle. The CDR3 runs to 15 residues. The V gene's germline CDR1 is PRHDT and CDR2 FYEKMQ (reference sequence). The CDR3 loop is CASSLGQGSSSPLHF. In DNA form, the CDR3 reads TGTGCCAGCAGCTTGGGGCAGGGTTCTAGTTCACCCCTCCACTTT.

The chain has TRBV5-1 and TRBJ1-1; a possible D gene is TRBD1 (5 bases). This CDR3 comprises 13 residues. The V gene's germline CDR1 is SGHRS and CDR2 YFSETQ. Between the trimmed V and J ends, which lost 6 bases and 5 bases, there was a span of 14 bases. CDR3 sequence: CASTPSGWTEAFF. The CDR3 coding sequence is TGCGCCAGCACCCCTTCAGGGTGGACTGAAGCTTTCTTT.

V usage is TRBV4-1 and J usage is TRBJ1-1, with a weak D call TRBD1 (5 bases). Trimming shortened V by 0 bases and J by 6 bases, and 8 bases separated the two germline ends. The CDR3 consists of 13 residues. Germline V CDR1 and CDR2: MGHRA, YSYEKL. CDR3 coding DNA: TGCGCCAGCAGCCAAGACTGGGGGGCTGAAGCTTTCTTT. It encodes CASSQDWGAEAFF.

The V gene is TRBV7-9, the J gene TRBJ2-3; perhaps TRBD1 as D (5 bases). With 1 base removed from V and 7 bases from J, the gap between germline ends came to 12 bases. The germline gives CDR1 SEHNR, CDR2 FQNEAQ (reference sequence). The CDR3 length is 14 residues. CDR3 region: CASSLEWGTYTQYF. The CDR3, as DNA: TGTGCCAGCAGCTTAGAATGGGGCACTTATACGCAGTATTTT. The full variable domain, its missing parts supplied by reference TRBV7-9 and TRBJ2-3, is DTGVSQNPRHKITKRGQNVTFRCDPISEHNRLYWYRQTLGQGPEFLTYFQNEAQLEKSRLLSDRFSAERPKGSFSTLEIQRTEQGDSAMYLCASSLEWGTYTQYFGPGTRLTVL.